This TCR beta chain emerged from a study of PD-1 blockade in classical Hodgkin lymphoma. Comments on this clone: Antigen specificity is unknown.

After autologous stem cell transplantation all patients relapsed, and prior brentuximab vedotin exposure differed between cohorts. General study points: Lower baseline TCR diversity was reported for newly diagnosed patients than for healthy donors.

Clones were sequenced by immunoSEQ multiplex PCR, and TCRdb holds only the in-frame ones, with some missing. The table has some 100,000 clones, 92% seen once; the top ten hold 2.8%. Here the sequenced sample was peripheral blood mononuclear cells (PBMCs), taken at baseline. This clonotype originated in a human donor with classical Hodgkin lymphoma.

The CDR3 coding sequence is TGTGCCAGTAGTCCTCTCCCTAGCGGACTCACAGATACGCAGTATTTT. Translated: CASSPLPSGLTDTQYF. The chain combines TRBV19 with TRBJ2-3, with 7 positions matching TRBD2. Germline-derived CDR1 and CDR2 are LNHDA and SQIVND (reference sequence). CDR3 size: 16 residues. Losses at the gene ends were 5 bases for V and 2 bases for J; bases not matched to a gene: 10.